One and the same sample provided the 21 T cell receptor beta chains below, sequenced in a study of T cell changes during pregnancy in multiple sclerosis. Method: immunoSEQ multiplex PCR; TCRdb's copy keeps in-frame clones and lacks some. Of under 80,000 clones in the sample, over 85% were seen once. Sequences were derived from peripheral blood, sampled after pregnancy. These receptors originate from a female donor in good health, enrolled as a control in a pregnancy study.

This sequence joins TRBV19 and TRBJ1-4, with D possibly being TRBD1 (5 bases). CDR3 length: 15 residues. The germline CDR1 and CDR2 sequences are LNHDA and SQIVND (reference sequence). V was shortened by 5 bases and J by 8 bases, with 18 bases between the two germline ends. CDR3 residues: CASSDSGGIGEKLFF. For the CDR3, the DNA is TGTGCCAGTAGTGACAGCGGGGGAATAGGAGAAAAACTGTTTTTT.

This clone has a single count. The rearrangement joins TRBV6-4 to TRBJ2-2, with a possible D match to TRBD2 (5 bases). This CDR3 region has 15 residues. The germline V and J ends were trimmed by 4 bases and 4 bases, with 13 bases remaining between them. Looked up from germline, CDR1 is MRHNA and CDR2 is SNTAGT. In DNA, the CDR3 is TGTGCCAGCAGTGCCGAGGGTTTAAGCACCGGGGAGCTGTTTTTT. As protein: CASSAEGLSTGELFF.

The chain carries TRBV9 and TRBJ1-5; 7 bases map to TRBD1. CDR1 and CDR2 (germline): SGDLS, YYNGEE. The CDR3 contains 14 residues. The ends lost 5 bases at V and 2 bases at J; junction bases unmatched: 4. The CDR3 region has the DNA TGTGCCAGCAGTCAGGGGGAAGGCAATCAGCCCCAGCATTTT. The encoded protein is CASSQGEGNQPQHF.

The V and J genes are TRBV9 and TRBJ2-5; 9 bases agree with TRBD1. Per germline, CDR1 SGDLS and CDR2 YYNGEE. The CDR3 covers 15 residues. The trim removed 1 base at V and 4 bases at J, leaving 5 bases unmatched. The CDR3 protein is CASSVQQGAPETQYF. In nucleotides, the CDR3 is TGTGCCAGCAGCGTACAACAGGGGGCACCAGAGACCCAGTACTTC.

The chain uses TRBV27 and TRBJ2-7; 10 bases align to TRBD1. Germline V gene sequence: CDR1 MNHEY, CDR2 SMNVEV (reference sequence). Trimming cost V 8 bases and J 4 bases; bases outside gene matches: 5. The CDR3 contains 13 residues. CDR3 sequence reads: CASRWTGGYEQYF. For the CDR3, the DNA is TGTGCCAGCCGCTGGACAGGGGGTTACGAGCAGTACTTC.

In its sample, this clone was seen once. This sequence joins TRBV6-4 and TRBJ2-7; TRBD2 agrees at 7 bases. V lost 2 bases to trimming and J lost 3 bases; unmatched junction nucleotides: 4. Per the germline V gene, CDR1 is MRHNA and CDR2 is SNTAGT. This CDR3 contains 14 residues. CDR3 in DNA: TGTGCCAGCAGTGACGTAGCGGGTAACTACGAGCAGTACTTC. Residues: CASSDVAGNYEQYF.

This clone has just one count. The chain couples TRBV6-5 to TRBJ2-2, with a weak D call TRBD2 (5 bases). The V end lost 3 bases, the J end lost 3 bases, and 14 bases lay between the germline ends. Looked up from germline, CDR1 is MNHEY and CDR2 is SVGAGI. CDR3 length: 16 residues. The CDR3 here is CASSYSGSAHTGELFF. The CDR3 DNA follows: TGTGCCAGCAGTTATTCGGGTAGCGCTCACACCGGGGAGCTGTTTTTT.

The chain links TRBV7-2 to TRBJ2-7; 13 bases match TRBD2. This CDR3 is 15 amino acids long. CDR1 and CDR2 from the germline V gene are SGHTA and FQGNSA. With 5 bases clipped from V and 4 bases from J, the junction kept 5 bases outside the gene matches. Here the CDR3 DNA reads TGTGCCAGCAGCGATGGACTAGCGGGAGCTTACGAGCAGTACTTC. Translating gives CASSDGLAGAYEQYF.

The chain has TRBV4-2 and TRBJ2-1; 7 bases are shared with TRBD2. J was trimmed by 9 bases and V by 0 bases; bases with no gene match: 5. The V gene's germline CDR1 is LGHNA and CDR2 YNFKEQ. This CDR3 spans 14 amino acids. The CDR3 is CASSQDLLAIEQFF. CDR3 bases: TGTGCCAGCAGCCAAGATCTACTAGCGATTGAGCAGTTCTTC.

V and J are TRBV28 and TRBJ2-1, with D unresolved. CDR3 length: 15 residues. Looked up from germline, CDR1 is MDHEN and CDR2 is SYDVKM. Trimming stripped 3 bases from V and 4 bases from J, with 13 bases between. In DNA, the CDR3 is TGTGCCAGCAGTTTCCCAGCGAGCGCATACAATGAGCAGTTCTTC. It specifies CASSFPASAYNEQFF.

The chain links TRBV7-3 to TRBJ2-7; TRBD2 aligns across 8 bases. Germline CDR1 and CDR2: SGHTA and FQGTGA. The CDR3 is 13 amino acids. V trimming: 3 bases; J trimming: 7 bases; junction bases outside the gene matches: 5. CDR3 in amino acids: CASSLAGGPEQYF. In DNA, the CDR3 is TGTGCCAGCAGCTTGGCGGGAGGTCCGGAGCAGTACTTC.

In its sample, this clone was seen once. The V and J genes are TRBV28 and TRBJ1-4; D call uncertain. V lost 3 bases, J lost 6 bases, and 8 bases lay in between. In germline, CDR1 is MDHEN, CDR2 SYDVKM. This CDR3 is built from 13 residues. CDR3 protein: CASSLGRYEKLFF. DNA for the CDR3: TGTGCCAGCAGTTTGGGGAGGTATGAAAAACTGTTTTTT.

The genes are TRBV19 and TRBJ1-5; TRBD1 matches 10 bases. Per germline, CDR1 LNHDA and CDR2 SQIVND (reference sequence). The CDR3 runs to 17 residues. With V trimmed by 2 bases and J by 5 bases, 9 bases remained unmatched. The CDR3 DNA reads TGTGCCAGTAGTATATTAGGGGACAGGGGAGACCATCAGCCCCAGCATTTT. Translation gives CASSILGDRGDHQPQHF.

This chain uses TRBV18 with TRBJ2-7; 9 bases are a match to TRBD2. V lost 1 base, J lost 2 bases, and 9 bases stayed unmatched. There are 17 residues in the CDR3. Germline V CDR1 and CDR2: KGHSH, LQKENI. In DNA form, the CDR3 reads TGTGCCAGCTCACCACGCCCTTATATAGCGGGAGCCTACGAGCAGTACTTC. It yields the protein CASSPRPYIAGAYEQYF.

The V and J genes are TRBV28 and TRBJ2-6; weak D call: TRBD2 (6 bases). The V gene's germline CDR1 is MDHEN and CDR2 SYDVKM. V lost 4 bases and J 2 bases, leaving 9 bases between the germline ends. The CDR3 length is 15 residues. In DNA, the CDR3 is TGTGCCAGCAGTTCGGGGGTCGCTGGGGCCAACGTCCTGACTTTC. Its translation: CASSSGVAGANVLTF.

The CDR3 here is CASSITGEPYNEQFF. Here the CDR3 DNA reads TGTGCCAGTAGTATAACAGGGGAGCCATACAATGAGCAGTTCTTC. The chain has TRBV19 and TRBJ2-1; 7 nucleotides line up with TRBD1. With 2 bases clipped from V and 4 bases from J, the junction kept 5 bases outside the gene matches. This CDR3 has 15 amino acids. Germline V gives CDR1 LNHDA, CDR2 SQIVND (reference sequence). Supplemented by reference TRBV19 and TRBJ2-1, the full variable domain reads DGGITQSPKYLFRKEGQNVTLSCEQNLNHDAMYWYRQDPGQGLRLIYYSQIVNDFQKGDIAEGYSVSREKKESFPLTVTSAQKNPTAFYLCASSITGEPYNEQFFGPGTRLTVL.

V usage is TRBV2 and J usage is TRBJ2-7; the match to TRBD2 covers 12 bases. The length of the CDR3 is 15 residues. The ends lost 2 bases at V and 7 bases at J; junction bases unmatched: 6. From germline, CDR1 is SNHLY and CDR2 FYNNEI. CDR3 residues: CASSELAGGPVEQYF. CDR3 coding DNA: TGTGCCAGCAGTGAACTAGCGGGAGGGCCGGTTGAGCAGTACTTC.

This clone was recorded only once. This chain joins TRBV9 and TRBJ1-2, with D maybe TRBD1 (5 bases). Per the germline V gene, CDR1 is SGDLS and CDR2 is YYNGEE. This CDR3 contains 15 residues. Deletions cut 0 bases from V and 1 base from J, with 10 bases between. CDR3 sequence: CASSVEDILNYGYTF. The CDR3 DNA is TGTGCCAGCAGCGTAGAGGACATCCTTAACTATGGCTACACCTTC.

The chain carries TRBV29-1 and TRBJ2-1; D perhaps matches TRBD2 (5 bases). This CDR3 comprises 14 residues. The ends were cut back, 4 bases at V and 10 bases at J, with 20 bases in the middle. CDR1 is SQVTM and CDR2 is ANQGSEA in the germline V gene. The CDR3 DNA reads TGCAGCGTTGCATCTAGCCGGGGAAGGATGGAGCAGTTCTTC. Translating gives CSVASSRGRMEQFF.

This chain links TRBV7-8 with TRBJ2-3; TRBD2 matches 11 bases. J was trimmed by 2 bases and V by 5 bases; bases with no gene match: 3. CDR1 is SGHVS and CDR2 is FQNEAQ in the germline V gene. CDR3 size: 15 residues. CDR3 in amino acids: CASSRLAGITDTQYF. The CDR3 nucleotides are TGTGCCAGCAGCCGACTAGCGGGAATCACAGATACGCAGTATTTT.

The J gene is TRBJ1-2, the V gene TRBV7-9; TRBD1 might be the D (6 bases). Germline V gives CDR1 SEHNR, CDR2 FQNEAQ (reference sequence). V was pared by 7 bases and J by 5 bases, with 17 bases between. The CDR3 extends over 14 amino acids. The DNA of the CDR3 is TGTGCCAGCACCTCGGTCAGGGGAGCTTATGGCTACACCTTC. Protein product: CASTSVRGAYGYTF.